This T cell receptor beta chain was captured in a study of shared clonotypes between healthy human individuals. Study-level findings and limits: Despite large depth, rarefaction showed incomplete sorted-subset sequencing. Since donors were few, the genetic and exposure-history diversity represented was limited. Collection of samples was limited to blood; tissue repertoires likely differ. Non-shared clonotypes showed lower generation probabilities than clonotypes common to all four donors.

Only CD45RO-negative cells positively selected for CCR7 counted as naive CD8 cells, so terminally differentiated effector memory CD45RA+ cells were excluded. This clone showed up just once. Its antigen is not identified. Sequenced by immunoSEQ multiplex PCR; TCRdb stores in-frame clones only, minus some. Here the sample spans some 740,000 clones, roughly 92% being singletons. The CDR3 runs 13 residues. The V gene lost 5 bases and the J gene lost 2 bases, with 9 bases spanning the gap. The germline gives CDR1 SGHVS, CDR2 FQNEAQ. The TCR comes from a man aged 30-40 years in good health. V usage is TRBV7-8 and J usage is TRBJ2-5; D is unresolved. Sequenced sample: naive CD8+ T cells sorted from blood. CDR3 in amino acids: CASSPADQETQYF. DNA for the CDR3: TGTGCCAGCAGCCCCGCGGATCAAGAGACCCAGTACTTC.